The clone carrying this TCR beta chain was observed a few times. Its antigen remains unknown. This sample was included in a study of T cell responses to AZD1222 COVID-19 vaccine. Findings of the study overall: At study baseline, merely several AZD1222 recipients were seropositive.

CDR3 length: 15 amino acids. V lost 11 bases and J lost 4; bases outside the gene matches: 12. The germline gives CDR1 SNHLY, CDR2 FYNNEI. Sequencing was performed with immunoSEQ multiplex PCR; in TCRdb, only in-frame clones are kept and a portion is missing. The table lists about 97,000 clones, approximately 91% of them singletons. The clonotype was recovered from an adult in good health. The chain has TRBV2 and TRBJ2-2; 8 bases align to TRBD2. The sequencing used peripheral blood, collected on day 0 of AZD1222 vaccination. The CDR3 region is CARAGAGGGTGELFF. CDR3 DNA: TGTGCCCGCGCGGGGGCGGGGGGCGGCACCGGGGAGCTGTTTTTT.